This paragraph covers one T cell receptor beta chain sequence. Antigen specificity is unknown. Both 60 Vbeta primers and 13 Jbeta primers went into the PCR. Libraries were prepared by immunoSEQ multiplex PCR; TCRdb keeps only in-frame clonotypes and omits some of them. The sample records 210,000 or so clones, 70% to 90% being singletons. The CDR3 loop spans 15 amino acids. Trimming left V 0 bases short and J 2 bases short, with 9 bases between. Germline CDR1 and CDR2: MNHEY and SVGAGI. These data come from a study of cytomegalovirus exposure and HLA in healthy donors. Regarding the study as a whole: Researchers reported in a later analysis that a missense DCLRE1C variant was tied to TCR beta V- and J-gene trimming.

The sample was PBMCs. The chain combines TRBV6-5 with TRBJ2-3; tentatively, D is TRBD2 (5 bases). The receptor comes from a girl aged 2 to 10 in good health and CMV-seronegative. The CDR3 DNA is TGTGCCAGCAGTTACTCCAGACTAAACACAGATACGCAGTATTTT. Translated, it gives CASSYSRLNTDTQYF.